A single sample is the source of the 12 T cell receptor beta chains below, sequenced in a study of CD8 T cells in ankylosing spondylitis. MiXCR was run by TCRdb on the 5' RACE reads, yielding one entry per CDR3 protein. The data show about 440,000 distinct CDR3 sequences, with 15% to 20% seen just once and 1% held by the top ten. For these receptors, no antigen is known. Study results and limitations: Blood of patients with ankylosing spondylitis appeared to be characterized by a TCR beta motif of roughly eight highly homologous variants.

The sequenced sample was blood, either unsorted or a sorted T cell fraction (not recorded which). The receptor set was obtained from a male donor with ankylosing spondylitis.

This clonotype appeared many times. The chain carries TRBV5-1 and TRBJ2-1, with 12 bases matching TRBD2. The V and J ends lost 0 bases and 10 bases, in that order; junction bases with no gene match: 2. The CDR3 covers 14 residues. CDR1 and CDR2 (germline): SGHRS, YFSETQ. CDR3 loop: CASSLGGLAGEQFF. The CDR3 region has the DNA TGCGCCAGCAGCTTGGGGGGACTAGCGGGCGAGCAGTTCTTC.

The table lists this clonotype with a few counts. The V and J genes are TRBV10-3 and TRBJ2-5; 7 nucleotides line up with TRBD2. Unmatched junction bases numbered 2, after V lost 2 bases and J lost 5 bases. This CDR3 has 13 residues. Germline values: CDR1 ENHRY, CDR2 SYGVKD. As DNA, the CDR3 is TGTGCCATCAGTGAGAGGGGAGGGGAGACCCAGTACTTC. This codes for CAISERGGETQYF.

This clonotype came up a few times. The rearrangement links TRBV6-2 or TRBV6-3 to TRBJ2-7; 8 bases line up with TRBD2. From germline, CDR1 is MNHEY and CDR2 SVGEGT. The CDR3 totals 16 residues. V shed 2 bases, J shed 2 bases, and the junction held 8 bases outside the gene matches. CDR3 sequence reads: CASSYPPGLGAYEQYF. CDR3 coding DNA: TGTGCCAGCAGTTACCCCCCGGGACTAGGGGCCTACGAGCAGTACTTC.

The chain recombines TRBV20-1 with TRBJ2-7; 8 bases map to TRBD1. The CDR3 consists of 11 residues. Germline CDR1 reads DFQATT; CDR2 reads SNEGSKA (reference sequence). V lost 5 bases to trimming and J lost 6 bases; unmatched junction nucleotides: 3. The CDR3 coding sequence is TGCAGTGCTGGACAGGGTCTCGAGCAGTACTTC. As protein: CSAGQGLEQYF.

The rearrangement uses TRBV15 and TRBJ1-1, with D unclear. The V end lost 0 bases, the J end lost 6 bases, and 8 bases lay between the germline ends. The germline CDR1 and CDR2 sequences are LNHNV and YYDKDF (reference sequence). CDR3 length equals 13 residues. The CDR3: CATSRDQASEAFF. DNA of the CDR3: TGTGCCACCAGCAGAGATCAGGCTTCTGAAGCTTTCTTT.

The chain employs TRBV5-1 and TRBJ2-7; TRBD1 aligns across 8 bases. In germline, CDR1 is SGHRS, CDR2 YFSETQ. V dropped 4 bases and J dropped 6; count of bases not matched to a gene: 12. This CDR3 spans 15 amino acids. The CDR3 coding sequence is TGCGCCAGCAGCCCGACAGCCGGGACAGGAGGCGAGCAGTACTTC. Its protein is CASSPTAGTGGEQYF.

In its sample, this clonotype was seen a few times. The rearrangement joins TRBV12-3 or TRBV12-4 to TRBJ1-6, with D possibly being TRBD1 (5 bases). This CDR3 region has 15 residues. The ends were cut back, 6 bases at V and 9 bases at J, with 18 bases in the middle. CDR3 coding DNA: TGTGCCAGCAGCCCCCGGGCCCGGGGGGGTTCACCCCTCCACTTT. Its protein product is CASSPRARGGSPLHF.

This clonotype was detected only a few times. J is TRBJ2-3 and V is TRBV3-1; D might be TRBD2 (5 bases). The germline V gene has CDR1 LGHDT and CDR2 YNNKEL (reference sequence). The CDR3 extends over 15 amino acids. V was cut by 4 bases and J by 0 bases, with 11 bases left in between. In nucleotides, the CDR3 is TGTGCCAGCAGCCCCGGACTGGAGAGCACAGATACGCAGTATTTT. This translates into CASSPGLESTDTQYF.

The chain couples TRBV30 to TRBJ2-1; the match to TRBD2 covers 8 bases. The germline CDR1 and CDR2 sequences are GTSNPN and SVGIG (reference sequence). V shed 0 bases, J shed 4 bases, and the junction held 11 bases outside the gene matches. This CDR3 is 17 amino acids long. This chain's CDR3 is CAWSVQGTSGPYNEQFF. In DNA form, the CDR3 reads TGTGCCTGGAGTGTACAGGGCACTAGCGGCCCATACAATGAGCAGTTCTTC. The full variable domain, in which reference TRBV30 and TRBJ2-1 provide the parts outside the CDR3, is SQTIHQWPATLVQPVGSPLSLECTVEGTSNPNLYWYRQAAGRGLQLLFYSVGIGQISSEVPQNLSASRPQDRQFILSSKKLLLSDSGFYLCAWSVQGTSGPYNEQFFGPGTRLTVL.

This clonotype came up a few times. The gene calls are TRBV7-9 and TRBJ2-1; D may be TRBD2 (6 bases). Germline assignment: CDR1 SEHNR and CDR2 FQNEAQ (reference sequence). The CDR3 length is 13 residues. V was shortened by 6 bases and J by 2 bases, with 8 bases between the two germline ends. The CDR3 here is CASREGTYNEQFF. CDR3 nucleotide sequence: TGTGCCAGCAGGGAGGGAACCTACAATGAGCAGTTCTTC.

This clonotype was observed a few times. This rearrangement joins TRBV6-1 to TRBJ2-2, with D perhaps matching TRBD1 (6 bases). CDR3 length equals 14 residues. The germline CDR1 and CDR2 sequences are MNHNS and SASEGT. Trimming cost V 5 bases and J 4 bases, with 11 bases left between them. This CDR3 is CASSRDIPTGELFF. For the CDR3, the DNA is TGTGCCAGCAGTAGGGACATCCCCACCGGGGAGCTGTTTTTT.

The chain recombines TRBV5-6 with TRBJ2-1, with D maybe TRBD2 (6 bases). Germline V gene data show CDR1 as SGHDT and CDR2 as YYEEEE. Trimming stripped 3 bases from V and 0 bases from J, with 13 bases between. This CDR3 region has 16 residues. DNA for the CDR3: TGTGCCAGCAGCTCCCTAGCGTCGTTCTCCTACAATGAGCAGTTCTTC. Protein product: CASSSLASFSYNEQFF. The whole variable domain, filled in from reference TRBV5-6 and TRBJ2-1, reads DAGVTQSPTHLIKTRGQQVTLRCSPKSGHDTVSWYQQALGQGPQFIFQYYEEEERQRGNFPDRFSGHQFPNYSSELNVNALLLGDSALYLCASSSLASFSYNEQFFGPGTRLTVL.